Below are 27 T cell receptor beta chains sequenced from a single sample in a study of T cell responses to AZD1222 COVID-19 vaccine. Libraries were prepared by immunoSEQ multiplex PCR; TCRdb keeps only in-frame clonotypes and omits some of them. The sample has roughly 81,000 clones, approximately 86% seen once. The sample in question was peripheral blood, obtained on day 0 of AZD1222 vaccination. These receptor sequences come from an adult in good health.

The chain links TRBV19 to TRBJ1-6; D might be TRBD1 (5 bases). The CDR3 contains 15 residues. Trimming shortened V by 1 base and J by 6 bases, and 10 bases separated the two germline ends. Germline loops: CDR1 LNHDA, CDR2 SQIVND (reference sequence). CDR3 coding DNA: TGTGCCAGTAGTATAGTAGGGGTAGGTAATTCACCCCTCCACTTT. Its translation: CASSIVGVGNSPLHF.

This sequence joins TRBV28 and TRBJ2-1; the D gene is possibly TRBD2 (6 bases). The germline V gene encodes CDR1 MDHEN and CDR2 SYDVKM. CDR3 size: 15 residues. Trimming removed 9 bases at V and 8 bases at J, with 23 bases between. CDR3 amino acids: CARFLGTGWGDEQFF. In DNA, the CDR3 is TGTGCCAGATTCTTGGGGACTGGGTGGGGCGATGAGCAGTTCTTC.

This clone was counted once. J is TRBJ1-3 and V is TRBV9, with 9 nucleotides matching TRBD1. Per germline, CDR1 SGDLS and CDR2 YYNGEE. Trimming at V came to 5 bases and at J to 2 bases, leaving 11 bases not matched to a gene. CDR3 length: 17 residues. CDR3 in DNA: TGTGCCAGCAGTCACGGTGGGGGACAGGGAACTGGAAACACCATATATTTT. Translating gives CASSHGGGQGTGNTIYF. Drawing the rest from reference TRBV9 and TRBJ1-3, the complete variable domain is DSGVTQTPKHLITATGQRVTLRCSPRSGDLSVYWYQQSLDQGLQFLIQYYNGEERAKGNILERFSAQQFPDLHSELNLSSLELGDSALYFCASSHGGGQGTGNTIYFGEGSWLTVV.

This chain joins TRBV7-9 and TRBJ2-7; D is undetermined. There are 12 residues in the CDR3. Germline CDR1 and CDR2: SEHNR and FQNEAQ (reference sequence). Trimming took off 2 bases at V and 7 bases at J, with 9 bases between the two ends. The CDR3 sequence: CASSLQAGEQYF. The CDR3 DNA reads as TGTGCCAGCAGCTTACAAGCCGGGGAGCAGTACTTC.

V and J are TRBV27 and TRBJ2-3; no definite D call. The CDR3 loop spans 12 amino acids. The germline CDR1 and CDR2 sequences are MNHEY and SMNVEV (reference sequence). V lost 5 bases and J 9 bases, leaving 12 bases between the germline ends. CDR3 nucleotides: TGTGCCAGCAGTCCAACGTATGAAACGCAGTATTTT. Translated: CASSPTYETQYF.

This chain links TRBV28 with TRBJ2-7; 8 nucleotides agree with TRBD2. The J segment lost 2 bases and the V segment lost 3 bases, leaving 6 bases of the junction unmatched. This CDR3 comprises 15 residues. CDR1 and CDR2 (germline): MDHEN, SYDVKM. The CDR3 nucleotides read TGTGCCAGCAGTTTCTCTACTAGCGGAACCTACGAGCAGTACTTC. Amino acid sequence: CASSFSTSGTYEQYF.

The chain links TRBV11-3 to TRBJ2-7; D might be TRBD2 (5 bases). CDR3 length equals 14 residues. CDR1 and CDR2 from the germline V gene are SGHNT and YENEEA. V was shortened by 2 bases and J by 5 bases, with 13 bases between the two germline ends. CDR3 amino acids: CASSLSGVRNEQYF. The CDR3 DNA is TGTGCCAGCAGCTTATCCGGGGTCCGCAACGAGCAGTACTTC.

J is TRBJ1-1 and V is TRBV15; D unresolved. Trimming removed 3 bases from V and 2 bases from J, with 7 bases in between. The CDR3 has 13 residues. In germline, CDR1 is LNHNV, CDR2 YYDKDF (reference sequence). Written as DNA, the CDR3 is TGTGCCACCAGCAGCGCCAGAAACACTGAAGCTTTCTTT. Amino acid sequence: CATSSARNTEAFF. Full variable domain (rest looked up from reference TRBV15 and TRBJ1-1): DAMVIQNPRYQVTQFGKPVTLSCSQTLNHNVMYWYQQKSSQAPKLLFHYYDKDFNNEADTPDNFQSRRPNTSFCFLDIRSPGLGDTAMYLCATSSARNTEAFFGQGTRLTVV.

This clone was seen a handful of times. The chain has TRBV5-1 and TRBJ2-1; the D gene is possibly TRBD1 (6 bases). Germline V gene data show CDR1 as SGHRS and CDR2 as YFSETQ. Trimming pared 5 bases from V and 9 bases from J, leaving 12 bases between. CDR3 size: 12 residues. The CDR3 is CASSSQGFEQFF. As DNA, the CDR3 is TGCGCCAGCAGTTCACAGGGCTTTGAGCAGTTCTTC.

The rearrangement links TRBV6-2 or TRBV6-3 to TRBJ2-7; 7 positions agree with TRBD2. The CDR3 extends over 15 amino acids. After removal of 5 bases from V and 6 bases from J, the junction contained 13 bases not matched to a gene. Germline V CDR1 and CDR2: MNHEY, SVGEGT. CDR3 coding DNA: TGTGCCAGCAGTCCGATGTGGGAGGGCCGGCGCGAGCAGTACTTC. Translated: CASSPMWEGRREQYF.

V gene TRBV20-1 combines with J gene TRBJ1-2; D might be TRBD1 (6 bases). The CDR3 spans 13 residues. CDR1 and CDR2 (germline): DFQATT, SNEGSKA (reference sequence). V lost 3 bases and J 4 bases, leaving 12 bases between the germline ends. CDR3 DNA: TGCAGTGCTAGTCGGAGGGGGGCCTATGGCTACACCTTC. Translation: CSASRRGAYGYTF.

This chain joins TRBV1 and TRBJ2-1; the table's D call, TRBD1, has no DNA check behind it. TRBV1 represents a pseudogene. The CDR3 is made up of 11 amino acids. The CDR3 loop is CTSSPNNEQFF. CDR3 DNA sequence: TGCACCAGCAGTCCAAACAATGAGCAGTTCTTC.

The genes are TRBV4-3 and TRBJ1-3; unclear D gene. The length of the CDR3 is 13 residues. The ends were cut back, 2 bases at V and 2 bases at J, with 4 bases in the middle. Germline V gives CDR1 LGHNA, CDR2 YSLEER. The CDR3 DNA sequence: TGCGCCAGCAGCCAATGGCCTGGAAACACCATATATTTT. The encoded protein is CASSQWPGNTIYF.

This sequence joins TRBV6-1 and TRBJ2-2, with 11 bases matching TRBD1. The V gene end was trimmed by 4 bases and the J gene end by 7 bases; junction bases not matched to a gene: 8. The CDR3 has 16 amino acids. CDR1 and CDR2 (germline): MNHNS, SASEGT. Written as DNA, the CDR3 is TGTGCCAGCAGTGGGACAGGGGGCCGAGCTATCGGGGAGCTGTTTTTT. It encodes CASSGTGGRAIGELFF.

The chain employs TRBV19 and TRBJ2-1; no clear D. Trimming pared 3 bases from V and 3 bases from J, leaving 12 bases between. Germline V CDR1 and CDR2: LNHDA, SQIVND (reference sequence). CDR3 size: 15 residues. CDR3 residues: CASSIHTTDYNEQFF. The CDR3 coding sequence is TGTGCCAGTAGTATTCATACGACTGACTACAATGAGCAGTTCTTC.

This clone was detected only a few times. V gene TRBV4-3 combines with J gene TRBJ2-7, with TRBD2 identical over 11 bases. CDR3 length equals 16 residues. Germline loops: CDR1 LGHNA, CDR2 YSLEER. After removal of 0 bases from V and 5 bases from J, the junction contained 6 bases not matched to a gene. The CDR3 sequence: CASSQDQTSGNNEQYF. CDR3 in DNA: TGCGCCAGCAGCCAAGATCAGACTAGCGGGAACAACGAGCAGTACTTC.

This clone was picked up a small number of times. V usage is TRBV21-1 and J usage is TRBJ2-7; the listed D gene, TRBD2, was not tested against the DNA. TRBV21-1 is marked as a pseudogene. The length of the CDR3 is 11 residues. Here the CDR3 DNA reads TGTGCCAGCGCGTGGTCCTACGAGCAGTACTTC. It encodes CASAWSYEQYF.

This chain uses TRBV18 with TRBJ1-2; the match to TRBD1 covers 7 bases. This CDR3 region has 15 residues. The trim removed 2 bases at V and 3 bases at J, leaving 6 bases unmatched. The germline V gene encodes CDR1 KGHSH and CDR2 LQKENI. CDR3 DNA: TGTGCCAGCTCACCAGGACAGGTCGGGGACTATGGCTACACCTTC. This translates into CASSPGQVGDYGYTF.

This chain joins TRBV7-2 and TRBJ1-4, with D perhaps matching TRBD1 (6 bases). Germline loops: CDR1 SGHTA, CDR2 FQGNSA. The V end was cut by 2 bases, the J end by 5 bases, with 12 bases between. CDR3 length equals 15 residues. Here the CDR3 DNA reads TGTGCCAGCAGCTTAAACCCAGGGGAAAATGAAAAACTGTTTTTT. Its protein product is CASSLNPGENEKLFF.

The chain couples TRBV19 to TRBJ2-5, with 7 bases lining up with TRBD1. The CDR3 covers 15 residues. The V segment lost 2 bases and the J segment 0 bases; nucleotides outside the gene matches: 3. The germline V gene encodes CDR1 LNHDA and CDR2 SQIVND (reference sequence). The CDR3 spells CASSILGTDQETQYF. CDR3 DNA sequence: TGTGCCAGTAGTATACTAGGGACAGACCAAGAGACCCAGTACTTC.

The chain employs TRBV13 and TRBJ2-7, with D unresolved. Germline loops: CDR1 PRHDT, CDR2 FYEKMQ (reference sequence). The CDR3 spans 12 residues. V shed 5 bases and J shed 6 bases, with 11 bases lying between them. This CDR3 reads CASSRGFLEQYF. In DNA, the CDR3 is TGTGCCAGCAGCCGCGGATTTCTCGAGCAGTACTTC.

The chain combines TRBV5-1 with TRBJ2-6, with D possibly being TRBD1 or TRBD2 (5 bases each). The V and J ends lost 1 base and 2 bases respectively, with 16 bases between them. There are 18 residues in the CDR3. Germline CDR1 is SGHRS and CDR2 is YFSETQ. CDR3 loop: CASSLIGGATTGANVLTF. The CDR3 bases are TGCGCCAGCAGCTTGATTGGGGGAGCCACTACTGGGGCCAACGTCCTGACTTTC.

The rearrangement uses TRBV28 and TRBJ2-1; 9 nucleotides align to TRBD1. Germline V gene sequence: CDR1 MDHEN, CDR2 SYDVKM. This CDR3 is built from 15 residues. With 4 bases clipped from V and 7 bases from J, the junction kept 8 bases outside the gene matches. CDR3 loop: CASSSAGQGSNEQFF. In nucleotides, the CDR3 is TGTGCCAGCAGTTCCGCGGGACAGGGTAGTAATGAGCAGTTCTTC.

This chain joins TRBV5-1 and TRBJ2-1; the match to TRBD1 covers 7 bases. This CDR3 has 15 residues. Trimming took 2 bases from V and 0 from J; bases not matched to a gene: 2. Per germline, CDR1 SGHRS and CDR2 YFSETQ. CDR3 in DNA: TGCGCCAGCAGCTTAACAGGGGACTCCTACAATGAGCAGTTCTTC. Translated: CASSLTGDSYNEQFF.

This sequence joins TRBV28 and TRBJ1-2, with D hard to call. V lost 8 bases and J 3 bases, leaving 10 bases between the germline ends. Germline assignment: CDR1 MDHEN and CDR2 SYDVKM. This CDR3 has 12 amino acids. The DNA of the CDR3 is TGTGCCAGCGATTTGACCGACTATGGCTACACCTTC. Translating it yields CASDLTDYGYTF.

The chain recombines TRBV7-2 with TRBJ1-1; the D is unclear. The germline gives CDR1 SGHTA, CDR2 FQGNSA. The length of the CDR3 is 13 residues. V was clipped by 5 bases and J by 1 base, with 8 bases between them. The CDR3, as DNA: TGTGCCAGCAGCCGGGTTCCGAACACTGAAGCTTTCTTT. Protein sequence: CASSRVPNTEAFF. The full variable domain, completed using reference TRBV7-2 and TRBJ1-1, is GAGVSQSPSNKVTEKGKDVELRCDPISGHTALYWYRQSLGQGLEFLIYFQGNSAPDKSGLPSDRFSAERTGGSVSTLTIQRTQQEDSAVYLCASSRVPNTEAFFGQGTRLTVV.

The chain carries TRBV7-8 and TRBJ1-5, with 7 bases lining up with TRBD1. The V gene's germline CDR1 is SGHVS and CDR2 FQNEAQ. The CDR3 runs 15 residues. The V gene end was trimmed by 2 bases and the J gene end by 11 bases; junction bases not matched to a gene: 12. The CDR3 loop reads CASSLFQNRGSAQHF. The CDR3 DNA is TGTGCCAGCAGCTTATTTCAGAACAGGGGCTCGGCCCAGCATTTT.